Below are 12 T cell receptor beta chains sequenced from a single sample in a study of tumor and adjacent non-tumor tissue in lung cancer (dated by TCRdb to about 2018). Library preparation was by multiplex PCR. The instrument was an Illumina HiSeq 2500. Following protocols modified from ARM-PCR, the researchers constructed TCRbeta libraries through three rounds of nested PCR with primers (Table S4). The public sequencing data were trimmed at Q25 with fastp and processed into clonotypes with MiXCR by TCRdb, which kept only in-frame beta chains. For every CDR3 protein sequence, its rows merge into one entry that carries the most common genes and DNA. The sample data list over 110,000 distinct CDR3 sequences, and around 66% of these were observed just once. The ten largest clones take up 15% to 20% of the sample. Bulk unsorted tissue served as the source for RNA extraction, and RNA quality was assessed using a NanoDrop ND-1000 and an Agilent 2100.

The source material was lung tumor tissue. The receptors come from a man aged 55 to 70 with small cell lung cancer.

Points on this clonotype: Germline and junction disagree at one end, which may indicate a read error. The chain links TRBV6-1 to TRBJ1-5; D not resolved. CDR1 and CDR2 (germline): MNHNS, SASEGT. This CDR3 contains 13 residues. The CDR3 DNA reads TGTGCCAGCAGTGAAGGGCGAAATCAGCGCCAGCATTTT. It yields the protein CASSEGRNQRQHF.

The V call is TRBV11-2, the J call TRBJ2-7; D not resolved. Germline V gives CDR1 SGHAT, CDR2 FQNNGV. This CDR3 has 12 amino acids. The CDR3: CGSSHTEYEQYV. The CDR3 DNA reads TGTGGCAGCAGCCACACAGAATACGAGCAGTACGTC.

The V and J genes are TRBV20-1 and TRBJ2-1, with TRBD2 matching over 10 bases. The V gene's germline CDR1 is DFQATT and CDR2 SNEGSKA (reference sequence). The CDR3 runs to 16 residues. The V gene end was trimmed by 5 bases and the J gene end by 4 bases; junction bases not matched to a gene: 11. The CDR3 reads CSAHTWTSGSYNEQFF. DNA of the CDR3: TGCAGTGCTCACACTTGGACTAGCGGATCTTACAATGAGCAGTTCTTC.

Of note for this clonotype: One end of the junction is discordant with germline, which a read error may explain. This chain connects TRBV6-1 to TRBJ2-1; possible D gene TRBD2, 6 bases. The germline V gene encodes CDR1 MNHNS and CDR2 SASEGT. The CDR3 sequence is 11 residues long. CDR3 bases: TGTGTCAGCAGTGGGGGAGGTGAGCAGATCTTC. Translating gives CVSSGGGEQIF.

Remarks on this clonotype: This could be a read error, since a much larger clone is one nucleotide away. The gene calls are TRBV20-1 and TRBJ1-2; TRBD1 agrees at 10 bases. CDR1 and CDR2 from the germline V gene are DFQATT and SNEGSKA (reference sequence). CDR3 length: 14 amino acids. Trimming cost V 3 bases and J 5 bases; bases outside gene matches: 6. In nucleotides, the CDR3 is TGCAGTGCTAGCGCCTGGACAGGGGGGTATGGCTACACCTTC. Protein product: CSASAWTGGYGYTF.

To note about this clonotype: One junction end disagrees with the germline gene, perhaps due to a read error. The chain has TRBV29-1 and TRBJ2-1, with 7 bases lining up with TRBD1. Looked up from germline, CDR1 is SQVTM and CDR2 is ANQGSEA. The CDR3 is made up of 15 amino acids. The CDR3 loop is CSASGTVSSYNELFF. DNA of the CDR3: TGCAGCGCCTCCGGGACAGTGAGCTCCTACAATGAGCTGTTCTTC.

This clonotype has at least ten counts. The gene calls are TRBV20-1 and TRBJ2-1, with TRBD2 matching over 9 bases. From germline, CDR1 is DFQATT and CDR2 SNEGSKA (reference sequence). V lost 6 bases, J lost 0 bases, and 3 bases stayed unmatched. CDR3 length: 14 residues. This chain's CDR3 is CSADSGSSYNEQFF. The CDR3, as DNA: TGCAGTGCCGATAGCGGGAGCTCCTACAATGAGCAGTTCTTC.

The chain joins TRBV11-2 to TRBJ2-1; tentatively, D is TRBD2 (6 bases). CDR1 is SGHAT and CDR2 is FQNNGV in the germline V gene. The V end lost 7 bases, the J end lost 10 bases, and 23 bases lay between the germline ends. The CDR3 has 15 residues. The CDR3 sequence is CASILGGVREGEQFF. The CDR3 DNA reads TGTGCCAGCATCTTGGGGGGAGTTAGGGAAGGCGAGCAGTTCTTC. Combining the CDR3 with reference TRBV11-2 and TRBJ2-1 gives the whole variable domain EAGVAQSPRYKIIEKRQSVAFWCNPISGHATLYWYQQILGQGPKLLIQFQNNGVVDDSQLPKDRFSAERLKGVDSTLKIQPAKLEDSAVYLCASILGGVREGEQFFGPGTRLTVL.

The chain combines TRBV28 with TRBJ2-1, with TRBD1 matching over 10 bases. V lost 6 bases to trimming and J lost 8 bases; unmatched junction nucleotides: 4. CDR3 length: 13 amino acids. Germline V gene lookup returns CDR1 MDHEN and CDR2 SYDVKM. The CDR3 reads CASRRQGAHEQFF. For the CDR3, the DNA is TGTGCCAGCAGAAGACAGGGGGCCCATGAGCAGTTCTTC.

V and J are TRBV6-5 and TRBJ1-6, with D possibly matching TRBD1 (5 bases). Trimming pared 0 bases from V and 8 bases from J, leaving 11 bases between. The CDR3 is made up of 15 amino acids. Looked up from germline, CDR1 is MNHEY and CDR2 is SVGAGI. The CDR3 bases are TGTGCCAGCAGTTACTCAGGGGCGAGCTATTCACCCCTCCACTTT. It encodes CASSYSGASYSPLHF.

With respect to this clonotype: Because the CDR3 is missing its conserved closing phenylalanine or tryptophan, this is likely a read error. As DNA, the CDR3 is TGTGCCGGCAGCTCCCTCCGGGACAGGCAAGAGACCCAGTACCTC. Encoded protein: CAGSSLRDRQETQYL. The gene calls are TRBV11-1 and TRBJ2-5, with 8 bases lining up with TRBD1. Germline V gives CDR1 SGHAT, CDR2 FQDESV (reference sequence). The CDR3 is made up of 15 amino acids.

Remarks on this clonotype: Just one base apart from a much larger clone, this may be a read error. The chain has TRBV20-1 and TRBJ1-5; 7 bases agree with TRBD1. The germline V gene has CDR1 DFQATT and CDR2 SNEGSKA (reference sequence). The CDR3 is 13 amino acids. The CDR3 loop reads CCAHRGADQPQHF. Here the CDR3 DNA reads TGCTGTGCGCACAGGGGTGCAGATCAGCCCCAGCATTTT.